The sequence of this TCR beta chain was determined in a study of T cell responses to AZD1222 COVID-19 vaccine. Overall study findings and caveats: Close to half of spike-specific TCRs reportedly recognize unmutated variant regions.

The study pooled second doses at about 4 or about 12 weeks. Unmatched junction bases numbered 14, after V lost 11 bases and J lost 5 bases. The length of the CDR3 is 15 residues. Germline V gene sequence: CDR1 LGHDT, CDR2 YNNKEL (reference sequence). As to this clone: Antigen unknown.

Repertoires were generated with immunoSEQ multiplex PCR, while TCRdb's copy carries only in-frame clones and drops some. The profile shows about 270,000 clones, almost 95% of them singletons. The chain couples TRBV3-1 (or the pseudogene TRBV3-2) to TRBJ1-1; 10 bases agree with TRBD1. The specimen was peripheral blood, collected 28 days after the second AZD1222 dose. This TCR came from an adult who received the AZD1222 COVID-19 vaccine. CDR3 sequence (DNA): TGTGCCTCTTCGGAGGGGACAGGGGTTAAAACTGAAGCTTTCTTT. Residues: CASSEGTGVKTEAFF.